Listed below are T cell receptor beta chains from one sample, sequenced in a study of T cell changes during pregnancy in multiple sclerosis. The method was immunoSEQ multiplex PCR; TCRdb's version includes in-frame clones alone and lacks a portion of them. Among roughly 110,000 clones listed, 91% were seen once. The specimen comprised peripheral blood, sampled before pregnancy. These receptor sequences come from a female donor with multiple sclerosis, enrolled in a pregnancy study. Both conserved end residues are part of each CDR3. The D gene is left open where the match is weak. Where a row states a size, it is once, few, many or the class of an expanded clone; other rows omit it.

cdr3_nt cdr3_aa d_call j_call v_call clone_size
TGTGCCAGCAGCTCTGGGCAGATTAACTATGGCTACACCTTC CASSSGQINYGYTF NA TRBJ1-2 TRBV11-2 NA
TGTGCCAGTAGTCACAGGGGTACCGGGGAGCTGTTTTTT CASSHRGTGELFF TRBD1 TRBJ2-2 TRBV19 once
TGTGCCACCAGCCGGGAGAGCGCTTCTCCCTACGAGCAGTACTTC CATSRESASPYEQYF NA TRBJ2-7 TRBV15 NA
TGTGCCATCGAACTAGCGGTCAATGAGCAGTTCTTC CAIELAVNEQFF TRBD2 TRBJ2-1 TRBV28 NA
TGTGCCAGCAGCTCCCAGACAGGGGTGAATTCACCCCTCCACTTT CASSSQTGVNSPLHF TRBD1 TRBJ1-6 TRBV7-2 NA
TGTGCCAGCACCTCGGGAGGGACGAGCTCCTACGAGCAGTACTTC CASTSGGTSSYEQYF TRBD2 TRBJ2-7 TRBV28 NA
TGCGCCAGCAGATTGAGAAGAGGAAATAGCGGGCAAGAGACCCAGTACTTC CASRLRRGNSGQETQYF TRBD2 TRBJ2-5 TRBV5-1 once
TGTGCCAGCAGCTTAGACAGGGGGAGCACTGAAGCTTTCTTT CASSLDRGSTEAFF TRBD1 TRBJ1-1 TRBV7-9 NA
TGTGCCAGCAGTTCTTGGACAGGGGCCTCGCAAGAGACCCAGTACTTC CASSSWTGASQETQYF TRBD1 TRBJ2-5 TRBV27 NA
TGTGCCAGCAGCGTAGGCAGGGTGGCCGAGCAGTACTTC CASSVGRVAEQYF NA TRBJ2-7 TRBV9 few
TGTGCCAGCTCTCTGTGGACAGGGGAAGGGAACACCGGGGAGCTGTTTTTT CASSLWTGEGNTGELFF TRBD1 TRBJ2-2 TRBV18 NA
TGCGCCAGCAGCTTGCTGACTAGCGATGAGACCCAGTACTTC CASSLLTSDETQYF TRBD2 TRBJ2-5 TRBV5-1 NA
TGCGCCAGCAGCTTCGAGGACAGACATGGCTACACCTTC CASSFEDRHGYTF NA TRBJ1-2 TRBV5-1 once
TGTGCCAGTACTAACCCCGGGATGACTGAAGCTTTCTTT CASTNPGMTEAFF NA TRBJ1-1 TRBV19 NA
TGTGCCAGCAGCTTAGGAGGGGGCCTGGGATCACCCCTCCACTTT CASSLGGGLGSPLHF TRBD1 TRBJ1-6 TRBV11-2 NA
TGTGCCAGCAGCCAGACTAGCGGGGGCACAGATACGCAGTATTTT CASSQTSGGTDTQYF TRBD2 TRBJ2-3 TRBV7-3 NA
TGTGCCACCAGCATAAAGAACACCGGGGAGCTGTTTTTT CATSIKNTGELFF NA TRBJ2-2 TRBV11-3 NA